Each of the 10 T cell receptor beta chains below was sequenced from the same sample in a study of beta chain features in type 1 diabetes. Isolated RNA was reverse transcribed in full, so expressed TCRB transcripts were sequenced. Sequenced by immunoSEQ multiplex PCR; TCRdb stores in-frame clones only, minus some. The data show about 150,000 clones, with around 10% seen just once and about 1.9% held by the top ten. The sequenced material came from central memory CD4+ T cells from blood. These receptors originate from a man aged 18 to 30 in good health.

The CDR3 loop is CASSQSVPGGFGEKLFF. The CDR3 coding sequence is TGCGCCAGCAGTCAATCGGTACCAGGGGGTTTCGGGGAAAAACTGTTTTTT. The V call is TRBV23-1, the J call TRBJ1-4, with TRBD1 identical over 7 bases. TRBV23-1 is an ORF, and what it does is uncertain. This CDR3 comprises 17 residues. The V segment lost 0 bases and the J segment 8 bases; nucleotides outside the gene matches: 12.

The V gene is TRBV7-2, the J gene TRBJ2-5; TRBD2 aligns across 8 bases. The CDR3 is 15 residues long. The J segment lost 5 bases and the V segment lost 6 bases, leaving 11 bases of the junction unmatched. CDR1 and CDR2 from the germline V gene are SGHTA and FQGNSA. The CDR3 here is CASRDRSGSGETQYF. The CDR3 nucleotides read TGTGCCAGCAGGGATAGGAGCGGGAGTGGGGAGACCCAGTACTTC.

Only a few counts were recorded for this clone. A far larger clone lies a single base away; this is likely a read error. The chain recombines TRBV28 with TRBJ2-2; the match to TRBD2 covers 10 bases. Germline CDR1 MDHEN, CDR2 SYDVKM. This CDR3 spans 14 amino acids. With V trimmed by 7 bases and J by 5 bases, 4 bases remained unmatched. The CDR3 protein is CASNPGLATGELFF. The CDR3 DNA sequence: TGTGCCAGCAACCCGGGACTAGCGACCGGGGAGCTGTTTTTT. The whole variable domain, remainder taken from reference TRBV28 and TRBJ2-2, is DVKVTQSSRYLVKRTGEKVFLECVQDMDHENMFWYRQDPGLGLRLIYFSYDVKMKEKGDIPEGYSVSREKKERFSLILESASTNQTSMYLCASNPGLATGELFFGEGSRLTVL.

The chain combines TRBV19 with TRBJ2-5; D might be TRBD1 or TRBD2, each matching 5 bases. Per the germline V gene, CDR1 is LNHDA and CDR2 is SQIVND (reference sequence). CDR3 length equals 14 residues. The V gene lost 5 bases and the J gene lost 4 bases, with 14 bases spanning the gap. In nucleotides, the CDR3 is TGTGCCAGTAGTCTCAACGGGGCTCGAGAGACCCAGTACTTC. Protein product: CASSLNGARETQYF. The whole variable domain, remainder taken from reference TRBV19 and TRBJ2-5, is DGGITQSPKYLFRKEGQNVTLSCEQNLNHDAMYWYRQDPGQGLRLIYYSQIVNDFQKGDIAEGYSVSREKKESFPLTVTSAQKNPTAFYLCASSLNGARETQYFGPGTRLLVL.

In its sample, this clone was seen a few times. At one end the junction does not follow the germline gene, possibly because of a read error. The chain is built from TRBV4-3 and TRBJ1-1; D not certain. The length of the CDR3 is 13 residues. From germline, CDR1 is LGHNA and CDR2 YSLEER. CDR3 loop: CASSQESLGGMIF. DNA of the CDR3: TGCGCCAGCAGCCAAGAGAGTTTAGGAGGGATGATCTTT.

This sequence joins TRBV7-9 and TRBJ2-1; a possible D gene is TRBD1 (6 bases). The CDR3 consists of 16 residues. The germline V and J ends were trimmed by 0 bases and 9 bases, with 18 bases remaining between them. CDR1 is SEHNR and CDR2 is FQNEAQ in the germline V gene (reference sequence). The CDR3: CASSLAPGNRVGEQFF. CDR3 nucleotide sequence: TGTGCCAGCAGCTTAGCGCCGGGCAACAGGGTGGGTGAGCAGTTCTTC.

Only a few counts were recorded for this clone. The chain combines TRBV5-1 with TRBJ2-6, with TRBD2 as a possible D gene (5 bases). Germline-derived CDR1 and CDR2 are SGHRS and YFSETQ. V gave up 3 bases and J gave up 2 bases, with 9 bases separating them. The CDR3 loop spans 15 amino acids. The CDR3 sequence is CASSYRLTGANVLTF. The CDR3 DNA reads TGCGCCAGCAGCTACCGACTAACTGGGGCCAACGTCCTGACTTTC.

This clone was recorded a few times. This chain's CDR3 is CASSQTGGNEKLFF. The CDR3 nucleotides read TGCGCCAGCAGCCAGACAGGGGGCAATGAAAAACTGTTTTTT. V is TRBV4-3 and J is TRBJ1-4; 10 bases line up with TRBD1. Germline V CDR1 and CDR2: LGHNA, YSLEER. The CDR3 spans 14 residues. Trimming removed 3 bases from V and 5 bases from J; junction bases left unmatched: 0.

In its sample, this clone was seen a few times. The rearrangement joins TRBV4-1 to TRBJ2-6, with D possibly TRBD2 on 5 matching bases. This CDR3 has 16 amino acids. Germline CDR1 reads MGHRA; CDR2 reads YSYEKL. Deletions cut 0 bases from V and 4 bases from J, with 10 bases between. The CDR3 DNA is TGCGCCAGCAGCCAAGAGGGAGTCGCAGGGGCCAACGTCCTGACTTTC. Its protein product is CASSQEGVAGANVLTF.

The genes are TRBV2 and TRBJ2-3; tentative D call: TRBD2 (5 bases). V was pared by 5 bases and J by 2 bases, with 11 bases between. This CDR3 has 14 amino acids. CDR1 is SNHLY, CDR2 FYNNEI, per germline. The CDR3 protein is CASSKSGLTDTQYF. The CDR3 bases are TGTGCCAGCAGTAAGAGCGGACTCACAGATACGCAGTATTTT. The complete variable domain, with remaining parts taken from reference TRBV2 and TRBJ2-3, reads EPEVTQTPSHQVTQMGQEVILRCVPISNHLYFYWYRQILGQKVEFLVSFYNNEISEKSEIFDDQFSVERPDGSNFTLKIRSTKLEDSAMYFCASSKSGLTDTQYFGPGTRLTVL.